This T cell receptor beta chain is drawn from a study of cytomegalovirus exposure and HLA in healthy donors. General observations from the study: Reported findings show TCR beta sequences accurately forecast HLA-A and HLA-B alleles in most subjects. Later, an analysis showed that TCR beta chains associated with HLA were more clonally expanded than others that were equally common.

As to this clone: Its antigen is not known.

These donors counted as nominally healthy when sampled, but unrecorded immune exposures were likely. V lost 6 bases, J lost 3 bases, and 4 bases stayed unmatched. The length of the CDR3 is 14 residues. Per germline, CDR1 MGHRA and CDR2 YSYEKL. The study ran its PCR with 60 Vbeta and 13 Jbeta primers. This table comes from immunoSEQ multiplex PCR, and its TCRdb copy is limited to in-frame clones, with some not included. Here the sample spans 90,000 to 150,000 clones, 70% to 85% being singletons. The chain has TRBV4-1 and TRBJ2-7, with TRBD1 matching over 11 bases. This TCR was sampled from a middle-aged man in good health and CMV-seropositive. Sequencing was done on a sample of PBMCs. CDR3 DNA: TGCGCCAGCAGTTTGGGACAGGGGGTCTACGAGCAGTACTTC. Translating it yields CASSLGQGVYEQYF.